The clone carrying this T cell receptor (beta chain) came up once. Patients at the Seattle site were enrolled during active infection and followed longitudinally. This sample was included in a study of blood T cell repertoires in COVID-19. Study background: From T cells, B-cell-depleted T cells, or PBMCs came the material, which was cDNA or gDNA.

As processed by the authors: Amplified reference gene primers provided the basis for estimating nucleated cell counts. Assay: immunoSEQ multiplex PCR; the TCRdb copy retains only in-frame clones and omits some. V and J calls and clone size are those listed in that table; D and trimming were worked out from the DNA. In the table there are fewer than 300,000 clones, less than 85% of which are singletons. The V gene lost 5 bases and the J gene lost 2 bases, with 10 bases spanning the gap. The CDR3 contains 14 residues. Per the germline V gene, CDR1 is MDHEN and CDR2 is SYDVKM. The source is a human donor with COVID-19, enrolled during active disease. The donor label of this sample is uncertain. The chain employs TRBV28 and TRBJ1-5; weak D call: TRBD1 (5 bases). Material for sequencing was peripheral blood. CDR3 sequence (DNA): TGTGCCAGCAGTGGCCAGGGTGGCAATCAGCCCCAGCATTTT. Its protein is CASSGQGGNQPQHF.